The rows below give T cell receptor beta chains drawn from one sample of a study of blood T cell repertoires in COVID-19. Data came from immunoSEQ multiplex PCR; TCRdb stores just in-frame clones and leaves some out. The sample shows roughly 200,000 clones, 80% to 85% of them seen only once. Sequencing was carried out using peripheral blood. The receptors derive from a woman over 75 with active or convalescent COVID-19. The CDR3 runs from the conserved cysteine through the conserved F or W. The order of the fields is J gene, clone size, V gene, D gene, CDR3 DNA, CDR3 protein. A D gene is named only where the DNA matches it firmly. Not every row has a clone size; where given, it reads once, few, many or a size class.

TRBJ1-6 - TRBV2 - TGTGCCAGCAGTGAGGGCTTCTATAATTCACCCCTCCACTTT CASSEGFYNSPLHF
TRBJ2-2 - TRBV30 - TGTGCCTGGAAGAACAGACAGACGAACACCGGGGAGCTGTTTTTT CAWKNRQTNTGELFF
TRBJ1-5 - TRBV7-9 TRBD1 TGTGCCAGCAGCTTTGAACAGGGGGATCAGCCCCAGCATTTT CASSFEQGDQPQHF
TRBJ2-3 - TRBV4-3 - TGCGCCAGCAGCCCGCAACAGTCAGATACGCAGTATTTT CASSPQQSDTQYF
TRBJ2-1 - TRBV5-1 TRBD2 TGCGCCAGCAGCCTCGGGACTAGCGGGAGTAATGAGCAGTTCTTC CASSLGTSGSNEQFF
TRBJ2-5 - TRBV5-1 TRBD1 TGCGCCAGCAGCTCAGACAGGGAACAAGAGACCCAGTACTTC CASSSDREQETQYF
TRBJ2-3 - TRBV5-6 TRBD2 TGTGCCAGCAGCGGGATAGCGGGTCGTTCACATACGCAGTATTTT CASSGIAGRSHTQYF
TRBJ2-1 once TRBV5-4 TRBD1 TGTGCCAGCAGCTTGGGGACAGCGGGACAGGGTTTCAGGGAGCAGTTCTTC CASSLGTAGQGFREQFF
TRBJ1-5 - TRBV4-1 TRBD1 TGCGCCAGCAGCCATGGACAGGGTCAGTATCAGCCCCAGCATTTT CASSHGQGQYQPQHF
TRBJ1-1 - TRBV29-1 TRBD1 TGCAGCGTTGTAACGGACAGGGGGCGAAGAACTGAAGCTTTCTTT CSVVTDRGRRTEAFF
TRBJ1-2 - TRBV7-9 TRBD1 TGTGCCAGCAGCCCGAACTCTGAGACAGGGGAGGTCGATGGCTACACCTTC CASSPNSETGEVDGYTF
TRBJ2-7 once TRBV7-8 - TGTGCCAGCAGCAATGACAGGTCTAACCACGAGCAGTACTTC CASSNDRSNHEQYF
TRBJ1-1 - TRBV20-1 TRBD1 TGCAGTGCTAGTTACCCAGGGGGTCGCACTGAAGCTTTCTTT CSASYPGGRTEAFF
TRBJ2-1 - TRBV7-3 TRBD2 TGTGCCAGCAGCCCCCTTACACTAGCGGGAGAAAACGATGAGCAGTTCTTC CASSPLTLAGENDEQFF
TRBJ1-1 - TRBV6-5 - TGTGCCAGCAGGGAGAGTAACCTGAACACTGAAGCTTTCTTT CASRESNLNTEAFF
TRBJ2-2 once TRBV7-6 TRBD1 TGTGCCAGCAGCTTATCTCCGGGACAGGGGAACACCGGGGAGCTGTTTTTT CASSLSPGQGNTGELFF
TRBJ1-1 once TRBV6-5 - TGTGCCAGCACTCCCCCCGGGGGGCCTGAAGCTTTCTTT CASTPPGGPEAFF
TRBJ1-2 - TRBV5-5 - TGTGCCAGCAGTCGGCAAAACAGGGACTATGGCTACACCTTC CASSRQNRDYGYTF
TRBJ2-5 - TRBV29-1 TRBD2 TGCAGCGTTGTCTTGACTAGCGGGAGGGTTGAGACCCAGTACTTC CSVVLTSGRVETQYF
TRBJ1-1 - TRBV5-1 - TGCGCCAGCAGCTTGCTAGGGGTGAACACTGAAGCTTTCTTT CASSLLGVNTEAFF
TRBJ2-2 once TRBV30 TRBD1 TGTGCCTGGAGTGTACTCGGGACAGGGTACGGGGAGCTGTTTTTT CAWSVLGTGYGELFF
TRBJ1-5 few TRBV30 TRBD1 TGTGCCTGGAGGGGACAGGGTGGCAATCAGCCCCAGCATTTT CAWRGQGGNQPQHF
TRBJ2-3 once TRBV7-2 - TGTGCCAGCAGCTTATCCTTCCGAGCGTTAAACACAGATACGCAGTATTTT CASSLSFRALNTDTQYF
TRBJ2-5 - TRBV28 TRBD2 TGTGCCAGCAGCCCCGTTGGGACTAGCGGGGGGGAAGAGACCCAGTACTTC CASSPVGTSGGEETQYF
TRBJ2-2 - TRBV11-2 TRBD1 TGTGCCAGCAGCAAACAGGGGTTTCCCGGGGAGCTGTTTTTT CASSKQGFPGELFF
TRBJ1-2 - TRBV15 - TGTGCCACCAGCAGAGATCGGCGGGCCAGCGGCTATGGCTACACCTTC CATSRDRRASGYGYTF
TRBJ1-5 - TRBV29-1 - TGCAGCGTTGGGGAGGGGTATCAGCCCCAGCATTTT CSVGEGYQPQHF
TRBJ2-2 once TRBV2 TRBD2 TGTGCCAGTTCCGGGACTAGCTACACCGGGGAGCTGTTTTTT CASSGTSYTGELFF
TRBJ1-6 few TRBV10-3 - TGTGCCACCTCGGGTGGAGGGTATAATTCACCCCTCCACTTT CATSGGGYNSPLHF
TRBJ1-2 once TRBV6-1 - TGTGCCAGCAGTGACCAACCGGGGGTGGTCGCTTTAGGCTACACCTTC CASSDQPGVVALGYTF
TRBJ1-3 - TRBV3-1/TRBV3-2 TRBD1 TGTGCCAGCAGCCCAAAGGGGACAGGGAGCTCTGGAAACACCATATATTTT CASSPKGTGSSGNTIYF
TRBJ2-5 - TRBV7-2 - TGTGCCAGCAGCTTACAACCCCTTTCGGGGGAGACCCAGTACTTC CASSLQPLSGETQYF
TRBJ1-2 - TRBV7-2 - TGTGCCAGCAGCTTAGTGTCCAGGGGTAATGGCTACACCTTC CASSLVSRGNGYTF
TRBJ2-7 - TRBV7-9 - TGTGCCAGCAGCTCAGGGGCCCACAGGGATGGGGAGCAGTACTTC CASSSGAHRDGEQYF
TRBJ1-1 - TRBV4-3 TRBD1 TGCGCCAGCAGCCAGAACGGACAGGGTGTCCCTGAAGCTTTCTTT CASSQNGQGVPEAFF
TRBJ1-4 few TRBV10-3 TRBD1 TGTGCCATCAGTGAGTCGGGGACAGTTAATGAAAAACTGTTTTTT CAISESGTVNEKLFF
TRBJ1-1 - TRBV2 TRBD1 TGTGCCAGCAAACCGACGGACAGGGTTAACACTGAAGCTTTCTTT CASKPTDRVNTEAFF
TRBJ2-4 few TRBV28 TRBD2 TGTGCCAGCAGTTTGACTAGCGGGGTAACGATTCAGTACTTC CASSLTSGVTIQYF
TRBJ1-2 - TRBV30 - TGTGCCTGGAGGGCGGACAGCGACTATGGCTACACCTTC CAWRADSDYGYTF
TRBJ1-4 once TRBV4-2 TRBD1 TGTGCCAGCAGCCAGGGACAGGGGGGGGGTGCAACTAATGAAAAACTGTTTTTT CASSQGQGGGATNEKLFF
TRBJ2-5 - TRBV7-3 TRBD1 TGTGCCAGCAGCTTAACGGACAGGGGGACCCAGTACTTC CASSLTDRGTQYF
TRBJ2-5 - TRBV27 - TGTGCCAGCAGTCCAATGGAGGGCCGGGAGACCCAGTACTTC CASSPMEGRETQYF
TRBJ1-2 - TRBV4-2 - TGTGCCAGCAGCCAAGATGAGACAAAAAACTATGGCTACACCTTC CASSQDETKNYGYTF
TRBJ1-2 - TRBV6-6 TRBD1 TGTGCCAGCAACTTAGTAGGGACAGGGGACACCTATGGCTACACCTTC CASNLVGTGDTYGYTF
TRBJ2-5 many TRBV5-1 - TGCGCCAGCAGCTTGGAGGGAGGGGGAGAGACCCAGTACTTC CASSLEGGGETQYF